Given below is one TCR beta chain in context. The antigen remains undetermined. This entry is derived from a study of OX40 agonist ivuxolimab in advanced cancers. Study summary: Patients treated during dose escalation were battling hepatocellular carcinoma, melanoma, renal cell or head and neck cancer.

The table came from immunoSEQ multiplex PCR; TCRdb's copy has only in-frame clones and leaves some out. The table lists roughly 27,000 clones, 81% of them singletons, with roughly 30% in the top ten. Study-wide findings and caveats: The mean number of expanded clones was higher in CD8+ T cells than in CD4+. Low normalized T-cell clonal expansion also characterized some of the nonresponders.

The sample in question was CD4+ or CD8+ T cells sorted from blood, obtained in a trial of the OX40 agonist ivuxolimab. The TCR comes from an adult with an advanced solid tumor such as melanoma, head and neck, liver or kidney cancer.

The CDR3 DNA sequence: TGTGCCAGCAAGATCGGGAGATATAGCAATCAGCCCCAGCATTTT. Protein product: CASKIGRYSNQPQHF. The V gene is TRBV2, the J gene TRBJ1-5; D gene uncertain. Germline V lookup: CDR1 SNHLY, CDR2 FYNNEI. Trimming cost V 7 bases and J 0 bases, with 13 bases left between them. The CDR3 extends over 15 amino acids.